This T cell receptor (beta chain) was recovered during a study of shared clonotypes between healthy human individuals (dated by TCRdb to 2019 to 2021). Regarding the complete study: A few men and two women, aged 18 to 49 years, made up the cohort. For each donor, CD4 naive and CD4 memory were each run on three plates, CD8 naive on two plates, and CD8 memory on one plate. Blood TCR repertoires of about 5 healthy adults were deeply sequenced to estimate repertoire size and the extent of clonotype sharing between individuals. Different laboratories and diverse techniques were used to prepare libraries and sequence TCR repertoires, to increase sequencing depth and limit assay-specific biases. Leukapheresis yielded between about 0.94 and 10 billion PBMCs per donor. Summary of the overall study and its limitations: Sampling was limited to blood, and TCR repertoires in tissue likely differ from TCR repertoires in blood. Rarefaction of sorted-subset datasets indicated incomplete sequencing despite the large sequencing depth. Pairwise subsampling indicated that sequencing depth was expected to affect the degree of clonotype sharing among donors. Compared with non-shared clonotypes, clonotypes shared by all four sorted-subset donors had higher generation probabilities. The genetic and exposure-history diversity represented was limited by the small number of donors. Sharing across a few donors was observed for about 5% of naive CD4, under 4% of naive CD8, 2% to 2.5% of memory CD4, and about 0.39% of memory CD8 clonotypes. Estimated clonotype richness was generally larger for naive than for memory subsets.

The CDR3, from cysteine to phenylalanine, totals 13 residues. Only the CDR3 portion is preserved as DNA: 39 bases, with reading frame beginning at the first base. V loses 5 bases of germline sequence and J loses 4 bases, and the interval between the two ends is 11 bases. CDR1 and CDR2 were assigned from the germline V gene as SNHLY and FYNNEI. To note about this clone: The antigen this receptor binds is unknown. The input lacks base qualities; no much larger clone sits a single base away.

The donors were healthy, HIV-negative adults who had no recently reported acute infections or vaccinations. Only Caucasian adults living in Nashville, Tennessee, USA were represented among the donors. CD4+ T cells were enriched by magnetic negative selection; naive cells were then positively selected on CD45RA, and the negative fraction formed the memory subset. After blood collection by leukapheresis, PBMCs were isolated using Ficoll-Histopaque density gradient centrifugation and then cryopreserved in the vapor phase of liquid nitrogen. Analytical flow cytometry was used to check the purity and quantity of every magnetically sorted T cell population. Genomic DNA was isolated from every sorted fraction and measured by UV absorbance on a Nanodrop 2000c. Using the deep immunoSEQ assay, TCR CDR3 regions were amplified from genomic DNA by multiplex PCR. Extracted genomic DNA from each cell subset was spread evenly across all wells of several immunoSEQ 96-well plates, with each plate serving as a replicate. For sorted subsets, each replicate PCR was loaded with roughly 0.2 ug genomic DNA, equivalent to approximately 27,000 T cell genomes. The purified libraries were quantified using a Qubit 3.0 fluorometer, sized with a Bioanalyzer 2100, and then quantified again using the KAPA Library Quantification kit. A separate single-read 150-cycle Illumina NextSeq 550 flow cell was used to sequence each immunoSEQ 96-well plate. As for the original processing: The immunoSEQ output contained only junctional sequences without quality scores, so filtering could not match that applied to full-length reads. Sequences were annotated with PyIR, a Python wrapper for IgBLAST v1.9, and V/J genes and CDR3 were assigned using IMGT germline references. Reads were removed for weak V/J assignments (E-value above 1e-6), missing CDR3, stop codons, out-of-frame junctions, or ambiguous translated residues. V3J clonotypes were defined as sequences sharing the same inferred V gene, J gene, and CDR3 amino acid sequence. The percentage overlap between two repertoires was calculated by dividing the number of shared unique clonotypes by the size of the smaller repertoire. Three approaches were used to assess repertoire richness: RTK rarefaction, the Chao1 estimator, and Recon v2.1 estimates of unobserved clonotypes. Generation probabilities for all TCRbeta clonotypes obtained by the gDNA method from a handful of donors were computed using OLGA. TCRdb stores this immuneACCESS table with in-frame sequences only. Part of the clones is absent; in the studies checked, under half of the shortfall reflects unresolved V genes, and no reason is known for the rest. V and J calls and clone size are given by that table; D and trimming were obtained from the DNA. In all, the sample holds roughly 1.5 million clones, and approximately 98% of those were seen once. 0.45% of the sample is taken by the ten largest.

The material sequenced was naive CD4+ T cells sorted from blood. What the cell subset or site label conveys for this sample: CD45RA+ positively selected. The source is a man younger than 45 in good health. Recombination joined TRBV2 with TRBJ1-2; a tentative D match to TRBD1 spans 5 bases. The CDR3 region has the sequence CASSTQGSYGYTF. The DNA reads as follows: TGTGCCAGCAGTACCCAGGGATCCTATGGCTACACCTTC.